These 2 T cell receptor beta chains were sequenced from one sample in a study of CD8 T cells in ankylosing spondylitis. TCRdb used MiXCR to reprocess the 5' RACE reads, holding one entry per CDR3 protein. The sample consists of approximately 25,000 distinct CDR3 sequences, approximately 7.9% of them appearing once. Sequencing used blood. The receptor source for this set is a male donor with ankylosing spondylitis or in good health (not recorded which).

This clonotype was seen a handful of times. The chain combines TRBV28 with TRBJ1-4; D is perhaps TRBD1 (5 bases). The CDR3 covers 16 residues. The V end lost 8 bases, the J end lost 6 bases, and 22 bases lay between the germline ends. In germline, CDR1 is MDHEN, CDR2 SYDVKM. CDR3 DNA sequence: TGTGCCAGCTTCGGGTGGTGGTGGGGGGGGGATGAAAAACTGTTTTTT. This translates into CASFGWWWGGDEKLFF.

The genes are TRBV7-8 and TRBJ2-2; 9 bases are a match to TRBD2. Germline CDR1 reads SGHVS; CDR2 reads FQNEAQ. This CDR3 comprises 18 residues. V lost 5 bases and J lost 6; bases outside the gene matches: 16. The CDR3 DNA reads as TGTGCCAGCAGCCCGCTGGTGGCGGGGGGGATGAGGCCCGGGGAGCTGTTTTTT. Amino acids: CASSPLVAGGMRPGELFF.